This section outlines one T cell receptor beta chain sequence together with its context. CDR3 length: 12 residues. V was clipped by 5 bases and J by 8 bases, with 10 bases between them. CDR1 is SNHLY, CDR2 FYNNEI, per germline. Only in-frame clones appear in the TCRdb table, and some are missing; sequencing was by immunoSEQ multiplex PCR. The table shows around 300,000 clones, with about 90% occurring only once. This entry comes from a study of blood T cell repertoires in COVID-19. The origin of this receptor is a man in his thirties or forties who had recovered from COVID-19. The gene calls are TRBV2 and TRBJ1-5; tentative D call: TRBD1 (6 bases). Sequencing used PBMCs or T cells enriched from blood (not recorded which). CDR3 region: CASSLQGKPQHF. CDR3 sequence (DNA): TGTGCCAGCAGTCTACAGGGAAAGCCCCAGCATTTT.